These T cell receptor beta chains were read from a single sample in a study of blood T cell repertoires in COVID-19. Assay: immunoSEQ multiplex PCR; the TCRdb copy retains only in-frame clones and omits some. The sample lists a few hundred thousand clones; 88% were seen once. The source material was peripheral blood. The receptors derive from a woman in her forties or fifties with active or convalescent COVID-19. Each CDR3 is given with its conserved first and last residue. The D gene is left open where the match is weak. Size is stated for part of the rows, as once, few or many counts, or as a class when the clone is expanded.

V gene	clone size	D gene	J gene	CDR3 DNA	CDR3 protein
TRBV19	NA	TRBD1	TRBJ1-1	TGTGCCAGTAGTACTCCGGGACAGGGGAGATTTGAAGCTTTCTTT	CASSTPGQGRFEAFF
TRBV28	NA	TRBD2	TRBJ2-1	TGTGCCAGTACCTGGGGGGCTAGCGGGAGCCCCAGCCGTTACAATGAGCAGTTCTTC	CASTWGASGSPSRYNEQFF
TRBV11-2	NA	NA	TRBJ2-7	TGTGCCAGCAGCCCGCCGTGGGGCCTTGTATCTTACGAGCAGTACTTC	CASSPPWGLVSYEQYF
TRBV5-1	NA	TRBD1	TRBJ1-1	TGCGCCAGCAGCTTGGTCTCGGGACAGGGTGGGAGAGAAGCTTTCTTT	CASSLVSGQGGREAFF
TRBV7-3	NA	TRBD1	TRBJ2-2	TGTGCCAGCAGCTTATCGGGACAGGGGTTGGGATCCGGGGAGCTGTTTTTT	CASSLSGQGLGSGELFF
TRBV30	NA	TRBD1	TRBJ2-7	TGTGCCTGGAGGGGGGACAGGCAATCCTACGAGCAGTACTTC	CAWRGDRQSYEQYF
TRBV27	NA	NA	TRBJ2-6	TGTGCCAGCACCCTTAAAGGGGGCTCTGGGGCCAACGTCCTGACTTTC	CASTLKGGSGANVLTF
TRBV30	once	TRBD1	TRBJ1-1	TGTGCCTGGAGTGGGCTGAGGACAGGGTCGGAAGCTTTCTTT	CAWSGLRTGSEAFF
TRBV5-8	NA	TRBD2	TRBJ2-7	TGTGCCAGCAGCACTACTAGCGGGAGAAACTACGAGCAGTACTTC	CASSTTSGRNYEQYF
TRBV30	few	NA	TRBJ1-6	TGTGCCTGGAGCAGGGGAATCGCCTATAATTCACCCCTCCACTTT	CAWSRGIAYNSPLHF
TRBV15	NA	NA	TRBJ2-1	TGTGCCACCAGCTCCAGTTCCCTGGGGAGGCAGTTCTTC	CATSSSSLGRQFF
TRBV9	NA	TRBD2	TRBJ2-5	TGTGCCAGCAGCGCACCCGGGACTAGCGGGGTAAGGGCCCAGTACTTC	CASSAPGTSGVRAQYF
TRBV7-2	NA	NA	TRBJ2-2	TGTGCCAGCAGCTTATTGGCAGGGGTCCGCTCAGTAAACACCGGGGAGCTGTTTTTT	CASSLLAGVRSVNTGELFF
TRBV9	NA	NA	TRBJ2-1	TGTGCCAGCAGCGTAGCAGTTTGGCCTAATGAGCAGTTCTTC	CASSVAVWPNEQFF
TRBV2	NA	TRBD1	TRBJ2-5	TGTGCCAGCAGTGTGTCCACAGGGGGGTACTTC	CASSVSTGGYF
TRBV5-4	NA	TRBD2	TRBJ2-5	TGTGCCAGCAGCGGGGGACTAGCGGGGTTCCAAGAGACCCAGTACTTC	CASSGGLAGFQETQYF
TRBV5-1	NA	TRBD1	TRBJ2-5	TGCGCCAGCACCCAACCGACAGGGAATCGAGAGACCCAGTACTTC	CASTQPTGNRETQYF
TRBV6-1	NA	NA	TRBJ1-1	TGTGCCAGCAGTGAAGCCGTGGGCCGTTTGGCTGAAGCTTTCTTT	CASSEAVGRLAEAFF
TRBV30	NA	NA	TRBJ2-3	TGTGCCTGGACCGGATTAGCGGGCACAGATACGCAGTATTTT	CAWTGLAGTDTQYF
TRBV7-9	NA	NA	TRBJ2-1	TGTGCCAGCAGCTTACCGAGAGAACTTCTCTCCTACAATGAGCAGTTCTTC	CASSLPRELLSYNEQFF
TRBV5-4	NA	NA	TRBJ1-2	TGTGCCAGCAGCTTAAGGGGACTCGAGGGCTACACCTTC	CASSLRGLEGYTF
TRBV2	NA	NA	TRBJ2-3	TGTGCCACCAAGACAGGACTTAGCACAGATACGCAGTATTTT	CATKTGLSTDTQYF
TRBV6-5	NA	NA	TRBJ1-2	TGTGCCAGCTCATTGACAGCCAACTATGGCTACACCTTC	CASSLTANYGYTF
TRBV7-2	NA	TRBD1	TRBJ2-7	TGTGCCAGCAGCTTAATTTCAGGGACAGCCTCCTACGAGCAGTACTTC	CASSLISGTASYEQYF
TRBV6-2/TRBV6-3	NA	NA	TRBJ1-5	TGTGCCAGCAGTGAGCCACCGAGGGGCAATCAGCCCCAGCATTTT	CASSEPPRGNQPQHF
TRBV9	NA	NA	TRBJ1-3	TGTGCCAGCAGCACCTCAGACAGCTACTCTGGAAACACCATATATTTT	CASSTSDSYSGNTIYF
TRBV7-2	NA	NA	TRBJ1-3	TGTGCCAGCAGCTTAGAGAGCCTAAACACCATATATTTT	CASSLESLNTIYF
TRBV2	NA	NA	TRBJ2-5	TGTGCCAGCAGCCGCGACAGACAACAAGAGACCCAGTACTTC	CASSRDRQQETQYF
TRBV29-1	NA	TRBD2	TRBJ2-5	TGCATCGTTCCGGGACTAGCGGAAGCCCTTAGGGAGACCCAGTACTTC	CIVPGLAEALRETQYF
TRBV21-1	NA	NA	TRBJ2-7	TGTGCCAGCAGTATCGGACAGGCCGTATCCTACGAGCAGTACTTC	CASSIGQAVSYEQYF
TRBV29-1	NA	NA	TRBJ2-3	TGCAGCGTTGATGTGGACAGACGGAGCACAGATACGCAGTATTTT	CSVDVDRRSTDTQYF
TRBV7-9	NA	TRBD1	TRBJ1-2	TGTGCCAGCAGCTCAACCGGGACAGGGAACGGCTACACCTTC	CASSSTGTGNGYTF
TRBV7-2	NA	NA	TRBJ2-5	TGTGCCAGCAGTTGGGACATTGAAGAGACCCAGTACTTC	CASSWDIEETQYF
TRBV3-1/TRBV3-2	few	TRBD1	TRBJ1-1	TGTGCCAGCGAAGGAACCGGGACAGGGGAAACTGAAGCTTTCTTT	CASEGTGTGETEAFF
TRBV9	NA	TRBD1	TRBJ1-1	TGTGCCAGCAGCGTAAGAGGACAGGGAGAAGCTTTCTTT	CASSVRGQGEAFF
TRBV7-2	once	TRBD1	TRBJ1-3	TGTGCCAGCAGCACGTACGGGCCCCAGGGGGCGGCTGGAAACACCATATATTTT	CASSTYGPQGAAGNTIYF
TRBV13	NA	TRBD1	TRBJ2-2	TGTGCCAGCAGCTGGGACAGGGAAAACACCGGGGAGCTGTTTTTT	CASSWDRENTGELFF
TRBV5-6	NA	NA	TRBJ2-7	TGTGCCAGCAGCCTCAGGGGTTACGAGCAGTACTTC	CASSLRGYEQYF
TRBV4-1	NA	NA	TRBJ2-5	TGCGCCAGCAGCCAAGCCTCGCGGGACGTCGGGGAGACCCAGTACTTC	CASSQASRDVGETQYF
TRBV5-4	NA	TRBD1	TRBJ2-7	TGTGCCAGCAGCTTATCCGGGACAGGGGTCGAGGAGCAGTACTTC	CASSLSGTGVEEQYF
TRBV30	NA	NA	TRBJ2-4	TGTGCCTGGAGGAAGGGGACCAAAAACATTCAGTACTTC	CAWRKGTKNIQYF
TRBV5-6	NA	NA	TRBJ1-2	TGTGCCAGCAGCTTTGGGACTTCCAAGGGGTATGGCTACACCTTC	CASSFGTSKGYGYTF
TRBV28	many	NA	TRBJ1-6	TGTGCCAGCAGTTTATCGGGGTCCGCTCGCAATAATTCACCCCTCCACTTT	CASSLSGSARNNSPLHF
TRBV7-3	once	NA	TRBJ2-3	TGTGCCAGCAGCTTAACATATGGCGGGAGCACAGATACGCAGTATTTT	CASSLTYGGSTDTQYF
TRBV21-1	NA	NA	TRBJ2-7	TGTGCCAGCAGCACCCCGGGACAGGAACACTACGAGCAGTACTTC	CASSTPGQEHYEQYF
TRBV6-5	NA	TRBD1	TRBJ1-5	TGTGCCAGCAGATTCAGGGGGGAGAGCAATCAGCCCCAGCATTTT	CASRFRGESNQPQHF
TRBV6-5	NA	NA	TRBJ1-2	TGTGCCAGCAGTATTGGACAGACTAACTATGGCTACACCTTC	CASSIGQTNYGYTF
TRBV4-1	NA	TRBD1	TRBJ2-7	TGCGCCAGCAGCCACCCGGACAGGAATTACGAGCAGTACTTC	CASSHPDRNYEQYF
TRBV7-3	NA	NA	TRBJ1-1	TGTGCCAGCAGTTCAGGGAAGGAAGCTTTCTTT	CASSSGKEAFF
TRBV28	NA	TRBD1	TRBJ1-1	TGTGCCAGCAGTTTTCCGGGACAGGGAAACACTGAAGCTTTCTTT	CASSFPGQGNTEAFF
TRBV4-3	NA	TRBD2	TRBJ2-1	TGCGCCAGCAGCGAGGGACTAGCGGGAGGGCCTGGTGAGCAGTTCTTC	CASSEGLAGGPGEQFF
TRBV9	NA	NA	TRBJ1-2	TGTGCCAGCAGCGCCCCGACAGGCCCTTTAAATGGCTACACCTTC	CASSAPTGPLNGYTF
TRBV4-3	NA	NA	TRBJ1-2	TGCGCCAGCAGCCAACGGGGCGGGGTGGGCTACACCTTC	CASSQRGGVGYTF
TRBV5-4	NA	TRBD1	TRBJ2-7	TGTGCCAGCAGCCCCAGGGGGCGTTCGGGCTACGAGCAGTACTTC	CASSPRGRSGYEQYF